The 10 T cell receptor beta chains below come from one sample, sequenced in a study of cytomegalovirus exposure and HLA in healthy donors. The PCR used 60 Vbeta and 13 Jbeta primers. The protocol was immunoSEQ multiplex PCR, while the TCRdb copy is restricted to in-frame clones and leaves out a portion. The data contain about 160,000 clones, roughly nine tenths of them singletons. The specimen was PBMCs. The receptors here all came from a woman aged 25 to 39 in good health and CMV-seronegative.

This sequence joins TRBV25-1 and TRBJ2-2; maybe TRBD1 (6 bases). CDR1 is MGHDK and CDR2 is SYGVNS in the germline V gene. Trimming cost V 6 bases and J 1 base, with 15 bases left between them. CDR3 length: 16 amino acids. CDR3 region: CASSPGTLLNTGELFF. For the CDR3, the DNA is TGTGCCAGCAGCCCCGGGACACTCCTGAACACCGGGGAGCTGTTTTTT.

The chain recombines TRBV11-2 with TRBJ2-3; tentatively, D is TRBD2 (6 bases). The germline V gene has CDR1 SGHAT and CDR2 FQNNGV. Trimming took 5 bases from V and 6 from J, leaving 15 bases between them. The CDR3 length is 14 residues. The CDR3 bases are TGTGCCAGCAGCGGAAGGAGTGGAGGGGATACGCAGTATTTT. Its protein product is CASSGRSGGDTQYF.

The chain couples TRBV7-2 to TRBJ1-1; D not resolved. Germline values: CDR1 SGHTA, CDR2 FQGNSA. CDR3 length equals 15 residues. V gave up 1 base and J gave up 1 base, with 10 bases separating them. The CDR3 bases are TGTGCCAGCAGCTTAGACGCCCAGGCGAACACTGAAGCTTTCTTT. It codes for CASSLDAQANTEAFF.

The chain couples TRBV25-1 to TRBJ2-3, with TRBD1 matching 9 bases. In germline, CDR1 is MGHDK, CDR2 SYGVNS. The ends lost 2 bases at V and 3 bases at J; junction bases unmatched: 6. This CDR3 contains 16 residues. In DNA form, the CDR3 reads TGTGCCAGCAGTGAAAGCCTAGGACAGGGGACAGATACGCAGTATTTT. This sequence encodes CASSESLGQGTDTQYF.

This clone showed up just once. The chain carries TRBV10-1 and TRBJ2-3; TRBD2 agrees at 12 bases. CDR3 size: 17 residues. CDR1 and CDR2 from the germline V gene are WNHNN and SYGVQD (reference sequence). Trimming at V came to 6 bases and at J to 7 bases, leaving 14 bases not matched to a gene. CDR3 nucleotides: TGCGCCAGCAGCTCTTCTCCGGCTAGCGGGGGGGGCTATACGCAGTATTTT. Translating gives CASSSSPASGGGYTQYF.

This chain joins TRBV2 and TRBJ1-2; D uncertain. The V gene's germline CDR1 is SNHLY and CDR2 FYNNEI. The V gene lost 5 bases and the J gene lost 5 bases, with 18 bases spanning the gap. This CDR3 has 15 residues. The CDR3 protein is CASSSTPPSAYGYTF. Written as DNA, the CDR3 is TGTGCCAGCAGTTCCACCCCGCCGAGCGCGTATGGCTACACCTTC.

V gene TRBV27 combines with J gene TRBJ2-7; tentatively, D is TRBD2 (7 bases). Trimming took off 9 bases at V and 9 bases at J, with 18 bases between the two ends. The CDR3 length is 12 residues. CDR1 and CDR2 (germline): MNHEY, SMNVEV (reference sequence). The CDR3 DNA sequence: TGTGCCAGTGGACGGGGGGCGATCGCGCAGTACTTC. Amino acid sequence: CASGRGAIAQYF.

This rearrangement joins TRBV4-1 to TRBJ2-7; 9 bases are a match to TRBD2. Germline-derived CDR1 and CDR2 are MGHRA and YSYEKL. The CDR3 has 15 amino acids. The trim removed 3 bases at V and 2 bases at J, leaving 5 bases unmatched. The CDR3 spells CASSQRTSEAYEQYF. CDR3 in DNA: TGCGCCAGCAGCCAGAGGACTAGCGAGGCCTACGAGCAGTACTTC.

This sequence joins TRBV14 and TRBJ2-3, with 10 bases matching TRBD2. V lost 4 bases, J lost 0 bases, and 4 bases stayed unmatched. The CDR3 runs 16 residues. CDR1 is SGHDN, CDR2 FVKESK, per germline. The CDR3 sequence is CASSPGLAVSTDTQYF. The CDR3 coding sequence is TGTGCCAGCAGCCCCGGACTAGCGGTTAGCACAGATACGCAGTATTTT.

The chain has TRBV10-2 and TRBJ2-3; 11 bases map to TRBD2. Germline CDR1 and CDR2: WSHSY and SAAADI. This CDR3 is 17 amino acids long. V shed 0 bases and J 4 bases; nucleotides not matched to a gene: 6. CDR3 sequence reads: CASSESGSGGASDTQYF. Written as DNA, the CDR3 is TGCGCCAGCAGTGAGTCTGGTAGCGGGGGGGCCTCAGATACGCAGTATTTT.